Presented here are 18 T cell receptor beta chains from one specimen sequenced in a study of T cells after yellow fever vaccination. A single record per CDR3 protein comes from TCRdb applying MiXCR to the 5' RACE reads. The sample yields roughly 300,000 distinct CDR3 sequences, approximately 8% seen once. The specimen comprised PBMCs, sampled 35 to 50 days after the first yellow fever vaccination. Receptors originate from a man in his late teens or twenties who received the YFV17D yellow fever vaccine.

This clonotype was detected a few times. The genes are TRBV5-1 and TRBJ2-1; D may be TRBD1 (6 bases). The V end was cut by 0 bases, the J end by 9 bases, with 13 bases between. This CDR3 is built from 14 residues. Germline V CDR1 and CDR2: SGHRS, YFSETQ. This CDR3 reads CASSLEQGRGEQFF. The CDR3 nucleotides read TGCGCCAGCAGCTTGGAACAGGGTCGGGGTGAGCAGTTCTTC. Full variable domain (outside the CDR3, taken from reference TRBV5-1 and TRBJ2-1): KAGVTQTPRYLIKTRGQQVTLSCSPISGHRSVSWYQQTPGQGLQFLFEYFSETQRNKGNFPGRFSGRQFSNSRSEMNVSTLELGDSALYLCASSLEQGRGEQFFGPGTRLTVL.

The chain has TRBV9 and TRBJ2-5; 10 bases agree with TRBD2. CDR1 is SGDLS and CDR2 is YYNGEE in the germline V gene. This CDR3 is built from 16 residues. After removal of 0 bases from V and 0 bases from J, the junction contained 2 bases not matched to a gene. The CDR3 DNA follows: TGTGCCAGCAGCGTAGGACTAGCGGGCGACCAAGAGACCCAGTACTTC. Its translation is CASSVGLAGDQETQYF.

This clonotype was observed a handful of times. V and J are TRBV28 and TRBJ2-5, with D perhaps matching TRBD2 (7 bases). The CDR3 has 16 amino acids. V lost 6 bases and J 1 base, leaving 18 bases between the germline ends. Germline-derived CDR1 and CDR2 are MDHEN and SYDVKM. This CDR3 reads CASSPRRGGPQETQYF. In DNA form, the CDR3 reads TGTGCCAGCAGCCCCCGGAGGGGGGGACCCCAAGAGACCCAGTACTTC.

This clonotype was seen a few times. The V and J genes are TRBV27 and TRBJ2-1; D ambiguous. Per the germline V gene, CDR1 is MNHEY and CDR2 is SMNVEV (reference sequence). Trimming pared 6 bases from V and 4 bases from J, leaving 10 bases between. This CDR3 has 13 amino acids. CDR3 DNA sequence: TGTGCCAGCAGCGCCTTGGGGTACAATGAGCAGTTCTTC. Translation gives CASSALGYNEQFF.

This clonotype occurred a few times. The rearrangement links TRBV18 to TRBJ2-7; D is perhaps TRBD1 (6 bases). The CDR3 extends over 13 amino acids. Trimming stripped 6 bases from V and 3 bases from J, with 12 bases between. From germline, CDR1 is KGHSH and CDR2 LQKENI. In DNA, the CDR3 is TGTGCCAGCTCTCCTGACAGGAACTACGAGCAGTACGTC. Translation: CASSPDRNYEQYV.

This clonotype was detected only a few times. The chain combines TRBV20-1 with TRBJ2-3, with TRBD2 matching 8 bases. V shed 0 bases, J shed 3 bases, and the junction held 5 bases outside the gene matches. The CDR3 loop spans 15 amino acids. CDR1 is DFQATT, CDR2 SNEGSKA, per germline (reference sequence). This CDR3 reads CSARDGGAGTDTQYF. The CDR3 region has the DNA TGCAGTGCTAGAGACGGGGGGGCCGGAACAGATACGCAGTATTTT.

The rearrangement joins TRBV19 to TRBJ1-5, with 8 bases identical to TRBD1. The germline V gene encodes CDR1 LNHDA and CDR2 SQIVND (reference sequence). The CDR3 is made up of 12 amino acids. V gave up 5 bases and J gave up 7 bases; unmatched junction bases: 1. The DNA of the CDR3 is TGTGCCAGTAGTCGGGACAGGCAGCCCCAGCATTTT. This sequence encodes CASSRDRQPQHF.

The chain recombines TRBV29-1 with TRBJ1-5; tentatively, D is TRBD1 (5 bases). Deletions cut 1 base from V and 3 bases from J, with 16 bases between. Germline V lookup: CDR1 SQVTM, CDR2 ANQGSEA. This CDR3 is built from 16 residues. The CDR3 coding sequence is TGCAGCGTTGAAGCGGGCAGGGTAGTATCCAATCAGCCCCAGCATTTT. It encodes CSVEAGRVVSNQPQHF.

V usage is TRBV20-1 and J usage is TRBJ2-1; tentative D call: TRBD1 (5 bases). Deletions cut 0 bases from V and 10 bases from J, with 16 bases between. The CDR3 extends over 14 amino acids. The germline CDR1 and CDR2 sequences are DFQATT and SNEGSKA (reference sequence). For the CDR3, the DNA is TGCAGTGCTAGAGAATTGGACATCCTAGGGGAGCAGTTCTTC. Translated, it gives CSARELDILGEQFF.

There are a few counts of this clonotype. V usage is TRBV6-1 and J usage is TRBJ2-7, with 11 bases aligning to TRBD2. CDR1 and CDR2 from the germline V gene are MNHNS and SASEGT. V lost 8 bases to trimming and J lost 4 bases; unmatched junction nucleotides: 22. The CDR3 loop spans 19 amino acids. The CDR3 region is CASRGALAGGPTTRYEQYF. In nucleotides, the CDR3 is TGTGCCAGCCGGGGGGCCCTAGCGGGGGGCCCAACGACAAGATACGAGCAGTACTTC.

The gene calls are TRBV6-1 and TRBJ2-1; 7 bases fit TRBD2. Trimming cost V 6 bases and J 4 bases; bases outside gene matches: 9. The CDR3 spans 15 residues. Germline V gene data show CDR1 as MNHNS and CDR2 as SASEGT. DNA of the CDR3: TGTGCCAGCAGGCCTGGGAGGGGCCAGTACAATGAGCAGTTCTTC. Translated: CASRPGRGQYNEQFF.

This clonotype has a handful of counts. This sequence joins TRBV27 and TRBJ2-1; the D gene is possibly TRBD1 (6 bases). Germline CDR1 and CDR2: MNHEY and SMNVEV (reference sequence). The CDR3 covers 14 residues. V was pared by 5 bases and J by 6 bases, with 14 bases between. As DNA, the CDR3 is TGTGCCAGCAGTCCACAGGGTTTCCGCAATGAGCAGTTCTTC. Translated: CASSPQGFRNEQFF.

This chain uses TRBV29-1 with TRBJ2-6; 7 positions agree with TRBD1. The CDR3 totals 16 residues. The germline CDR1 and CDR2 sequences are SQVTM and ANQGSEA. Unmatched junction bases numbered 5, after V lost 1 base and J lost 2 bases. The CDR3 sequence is CSVEGQGSAGANVLTF. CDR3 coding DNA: TGCAGCGTTGAAGGACAGGGTAGCGCTGGGGCCAACGTCCTGACTTTC. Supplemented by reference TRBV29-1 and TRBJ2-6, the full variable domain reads SAVISQKPSRDICQRGTSLTIQCQVDSQVTMMFWYRQQPGQSLTLIATANQGSEATYESGFVIDKFPISRPNLTFSTLTVSNMSPEDSSIYLCSVEGQGSAGANVLTFGAGSRLTVL.

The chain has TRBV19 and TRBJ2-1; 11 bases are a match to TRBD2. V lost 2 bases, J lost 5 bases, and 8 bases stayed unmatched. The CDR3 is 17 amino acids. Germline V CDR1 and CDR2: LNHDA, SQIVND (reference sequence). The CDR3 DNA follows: TGTGCCAGTAGTATATCTCCACTAGCGGGGGACCACAATGAGCAGTTCTTC. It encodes CASSISPLAGDHNEQFF.

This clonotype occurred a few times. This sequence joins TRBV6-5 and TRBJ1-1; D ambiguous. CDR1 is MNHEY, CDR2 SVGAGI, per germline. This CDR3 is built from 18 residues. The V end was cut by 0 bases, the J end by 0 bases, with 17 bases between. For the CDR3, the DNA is TGTGCCAGCAGTTACTCGAAGGCAAGTGTCACCGTGAACACTGAAGCTTTCTTT. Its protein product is CASSYSKASVTVNTEAFF.

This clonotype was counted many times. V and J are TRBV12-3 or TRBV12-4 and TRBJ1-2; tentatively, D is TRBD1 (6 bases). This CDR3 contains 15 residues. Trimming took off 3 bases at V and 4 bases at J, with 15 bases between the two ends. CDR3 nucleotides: TGTGCCAGCAGTTTGTTCACAGGGATAGGCTATGGCTACACCTTC. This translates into CASSLFTGIGYGYTF.

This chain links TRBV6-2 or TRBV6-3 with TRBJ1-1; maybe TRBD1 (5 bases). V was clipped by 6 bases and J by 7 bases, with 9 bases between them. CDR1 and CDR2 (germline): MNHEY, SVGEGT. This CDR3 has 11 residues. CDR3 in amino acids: CASSDSFEAFF. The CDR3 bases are TGTGCCAGCAGCGACAGCTTTGAAGCTTTCTTT.

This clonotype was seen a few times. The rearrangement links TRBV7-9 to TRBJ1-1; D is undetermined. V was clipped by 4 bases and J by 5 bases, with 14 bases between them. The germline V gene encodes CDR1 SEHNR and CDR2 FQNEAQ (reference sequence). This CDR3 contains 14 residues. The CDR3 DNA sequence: TGTGCCAGCAGCTCCTCAATAGGTTGGACTGAAGCTTTCTTT. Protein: CASSSSIGWTEAFF.